What follows are 27 T cell receptor beta chains derived from one specimen sequenced in a study of T-cell reconstitution after alpha-beta-depleted transplantation in children (dated by TCRdb to 2016 to 2018). To prepare the library, PCR was applied. The sequencing machine was an Illumina HiSeq 2500. TCR libraries were prepared with molecular barcoding, using unique molecular identifiers to normalize TCRbeta repertoire quantification. The public sequencing data were trimmed at Q25 with fastp and processed into clonotypes with MiXCR by TCRdb, which kept only in-frame beta chains. Entries are consolidated by CDR3 protein sequence, retaining the most common genes and DNA. Within this sample are approximately 220,000 distinct CDR3 sequences, with about 15% of them counted one time only. Jointly, the top ten make up roughly two fifths of the sample. The treatment or condition label on this specimen signifies: allogeneic hematopoietic cell transplantation with graft depleted of TCRalphabeta T cells and CD19 B cells.

Sequences were derived from PBMCs, mostly from graft donor cells, sampled 360 days after TCRalphabeta/CD19-depleted stem cell transplant. The receptors derive from a male patient aged 2-15 years who had a stem cell transplant for acute lymphoblastic leukemia, so the T cells may come from the graft donor.

The J gene is TRBJ2-1, the V gene TRBV7-8; the D call may be TRBD1 or TRBD2 (5 bases each). The CDR3 runs to 16 residues. The germline V gene encodes CDR1 SGHVS and CDR2 FQNEAQ. V lost 3 bases to trimming and J lost 6 bases, with 18 bases between them. The CDR3 DNA reads TGTGCCAGCAGCTTCGGGCGAGGGGCCCCCGGCAATGAGCAGTTCTTC. This gives the protein CASSFGRGAPGNEQFF.

The chain couples TRBV28 to TRBJ2-7; no firm D call. Germline CDR1 MDHEN, CDR2 SYDVKM. The CDR3 spans 13 residues. V shed 3 bases and J shed 5 bases, with 11 bases lying between them. The DNA of the CDR3 is TGTGCCAGCAGTTTCAGCCCCACGGACGAGCAGTACTTC. It is translated as CASSFSPTDEQYF.

V is TRBV10-3 and J is TRBJ2-3, with TRBD2 matching over 10 bases. The CDR3 runs 15 residues. Per germline, CDR1 ENHRY and CDR2 SYGVKD. Germline trimming cut 3 bases from V and 5 bases from J; bases unmatched to any gene: 5. The CDR3 loop reads CAISELAGQGDTQYF. The CDR3 DNA is TGTGCCATCAGTGAACTAGCGGGGCAAGGAGATACGCAGTATTTT.

This clonotype appeared many times. This rearrangement joins TRBV20-1 to TRBJ2-7; D gene ambiguous. Trimming left V 8 bases short and J 7 bases short, with 21 bases between. CDR3 length: 13 residues. CDR1 DFQATT and CDR2 SNEGSKA come from the germline V gene (reference sequence). The CDR3 region is CSPRALSPPEQYF. The CDR3 DNA follows: TGCAGTCCTCGGGCCCTGTCCCCGCCTGAGCAGTACTTC.

This clonotype has more than one count but fewer than ten. The junction departs from the called germline gene at one end, perhaps through a read error. The chain's CDR3 is CASSPSGRNPGELFF. The DNA of the CDR3 is TGTGCCAGCAGCCCTAGCGGGAGGAACCCCGGGGAGCTGTTTTTT. The chain employs TRBV14 and TRBJ2-2; 11 bases map to TRBD2. The CDR3 runs 15 residues. CDR1 SGHDN and CDR2 FVKESK come from the germline V gene.

This clonotype was seen more than once but under ten times. The CDR3 end shows no conserved phenylalanine or tryptophan, and so a read error is likely. No DNA is shown, since the ends of the CDR3 on it are uncertain; the CDR3 is the one TCRdb lists. CDR3 in amino acids: CASSLVPRPL. V is TRBV5-6 and J is TRBJ2-5; the table's D call, TRBD1, has no DNA check behind it. From its first to its last residue, the CDR3 has 10 amino acids. CDR1 and CDR2 from the germline V gene are SGHDT and YYEEEE.

This clonotype appeared a few times. The CDR3 spells CSALLGDRQYF. CDR3 in DNA: TGCAGTGCTCTCTTGGGGGACAGGCAGTACTTC. V usage is TRBV20-1 and J usage is TRBJ2-7; 7 bases fit TRBD1. This CDR3 comprises 11 residues. Per the germline V gene, CDR1 is DFQATT and CDR2 is SNEGSKA (reference sequence). Trimming took 5 bases from V and 9 from J; bases not matched to a gene: 7.

The chain carries TRBV12-3 or TRBV12-4 and TRBJ2-7; D is uncertain. V shed 1 base and J shed 0 bases, with 10 bases lying between them. The CDR3 contains 15 residues. CDR3 region: CASSLGAGSSYEQYF. CDR3 nucleotides: TGTGCCAGCAGTTTAGGGGCCGGTAGCTCCTACGAGCAGTACTTC.

J is TRBJ2-2 and V is TRBV12-3 or TRBV12-4; D may be TRBD2 (5 bases). The V end was cut by 7 bases, the J end by 6 bases, with 18 bases between. The CDR3 is 15 amino acids. The CDR3: CASNLRRVGSGELFF. For the CDR3, the DNA is TGTGCCAGCAACCTAAGGCGGGTTGGTTCCGGGGAGCTGTTTTTT.

The chain combines TRBV7-7 with TRBJ2-7, with 8 nucleotides matching TRBD2. V lost 5 bases to trimming and J lost 1 base; unmatched junction nucleotides: 7. The germline V gene has CDR1 SSHAT and CDR2 FNYEAQ (reference sequence). The CDR3 has 15 amino acids. DNA of the CDR3: TGTGCCAGCAGCCCCCAGCGGGGGCTGTCCTACGAGCAGTACTTC. Its translation: CASSPQRGLSYEQYF.

The rearrangement joins TRBV3-1 to TRBJ1-1, with 7 bases fitting TRBD1. Unmatched junction bases numbered 7, after V lost 4 bases and J lost 2 bases. Germline values: CDR1 LGHDT, CDR2 YNNKEL (reference sequence). The CDR3 loop spans 15 amino acids. CDR3 loop: CASSPGQRINTEAFF. CDR3 nucleotides: TGTGCCAGCAGCCCGGGACAGCGAATTAACACTGAAGCTTTCTTT. Based on the CDR3 plus reference TRBV3-1 and TRBJ1-1, the full variable domain is DTAVSQTPKYLVTQMGNDKSIKCEQNLGHDTMYWYKQDSKKFLKIMFSYNNKELIINETVPNRFSPKSPDKAHLNLHINSLELGDSAVYFCASSPGQRINTEAFFGQGTRLTVV.

The chain employs TRBV7-3 and TRBJ2-3; D remains unclear. The V gene lost 5 bases and the J gene lost 3 bases, with 9 bases spanning the gap. The germline V gene encodes CDR1 SGHTA and CDR2 FQGTGA. This CDR3 comprises 13 residues. The DNA for the CDR3 is TGTGCCAGCAGCCCCTCCAAAACAGATACGCAGTATTTT. It yields the protein CASSPSKTDTQYF.

CDR3 protein: CASSIDTITGELFF. CDR3 nucleotide sequence: TGTGCCAGCAGCATAGACACTATCACCGGGGAGCTGTTTTTT. V is TRBV7-6 and J is TRBJ2-2; no clear D. The V gene's germline CDR1 is SGHVS and CDR2 FNYEAQ. The CDR3 length is 14 residues. Trimming took 5 bases from V and 4 from J, leaving 11 bases between them.

The chain combines TRBV7-2 with TRBJ2-7, with D perhaps TRBD1 (6 bases). Trimming cost V 1 base and J 0 bases, with 10 bases left between them. CDR1 is SGHTA, CDR2 FQGNSA, per germline. The CDR3 covers 15 residues. This CDR3 is CASSLEGVSSYEQYF. CDR3 nucleotides: TGTGCCAGCAGCTTAGAGGGGGTAAGCTCCTACGAGCAGTACTTC. The full variable domain, rest sourced from reference TRBV7-2 and TRBJ2-7, is GAGVSQSPSNKVTEKGKDVELRCDPISGHTALYWYRQSLGQGLEFLIYFQGNSAPDKSGLPSDRFSAERTGGSVSTLTIQRTQQEDSAVYLCASSLEGVSSYEQYFGPGTRLTVT.

This clonotype was found many times. The genes are TRBV6-5 and TRBJ2-1; D perhaps matches TRBD1 (6 bases). The CDR3 extends over 15 amino acids. Germline V lookup: CDR1 MNHEY, CDR2 SVGAGI. V was shortened by 7 bases and J by 8 bases, with 21 bases between the two germline ends. The CDR3 sequence: CASTQIGQTADEQFF. CDR3 bases: TGTGCCAGCACCCAAATTGGACAGACCGCCGATGAGCAGTTCTTC.

This clonotype turned up a few times. CDR3 bases: TGTGCCACCAGTGACGTGAGCGAGAGCTCCTACAATGAGCAGTTCTTC. As protein: CATSDVSESSYNEQFF. The chain carries TRBV24-1 and TRBJ2-1; D gene unclear. The ends were cut back, 4 bases at V and 0 bases at J, with 12 bases in the middle. This CDR3 is built from 16 residues. CDR1 KGHDR and CDR2 SFDVKD come from the germline V gene.

The chain links TRBV10-2 to TRBJ2-5, with D unresolved. Germline V CDR1 and CDR2: WSHSY, SAAADI. V gave up 0 bases and J gave up 6 bases, with 14 bases separating them. The CDR3 has 15 amino acids. CDR3 DNA: TGCGCCAGCAGTGAGTCTCGGACCCTGAGGAAGACCCAGTACTTC. This sequence encodes CASSESRTLRKTQYF.

J is TRBJ2-3 and V is TRBV12-3 or TRBV12-4, with D unclear. V lost 5 bases and J lost 3, with 6 bases in between. The CDR3 is 12 residues long. Written as DNA, the CDR3 is TGTGCCAGCAGTCCGATTACAGATACGCAGTATTTT. Translated, it gives CASSPITDTQYF.

The CDR3 DNA follows: TGTGCCAGCAGCGTAGAGAGCCAGGGATATTCCATTCAGTACTTC. Translation gives CASSVESQGYSIQYF. V is TRBV9 and J is TRBJ2-4; tentative D call: TRBD1 (5 bases). The V end was cut by 0 bases, the J end by 9 bases, with 16 bases between. The CDR3 has 15 residues. The germline V gene has CDR1 SGDLS and CDR2 YYNGEE.

This clonotype showed up just a few times. The chain couples TRBV5-1 to TRBJ2-7; maybe TRBD1 (6 bases). CDR3 size: 13 residues. Germline V gene data show CDR1 as SGHRS and CDR2 as YFSETQ. V was clipped by 2 bases and J by 3 bases, with 9 bases between them. CDR3 nucleotide sequence: TGCGCCAGCAGCTTTAGGGGGAACTACGAGCAGTACTTC. It specifies CASSFRGNYEQYF.

A few counts support this clonotype. The rearrangement uses TRBV5-1 and TRBJ1-6; the D is unclear. The ends were cut back, 4 bases at V and 8 bases at J, with 13 bases in the middle. CDR3 size: 14 residues. Germline CDR1 SGHRS, CDR2 YFSETQ. The CDR3 coding sequence is TGCGCCAGCAGCCCGGACTTTAGGGATTCACCCCTCCACTTT. Its protein is CASSPDFRDSPLHF.

The chain couples TRBV25-1 to TRBJ1-2; TRBD1 might be the D (5 bases). This CDR3 comprises 15 residues. CDR1 is MGHDK and CDR2 is SYGVNS in the germline V gene. Trimming cost V 1 base and J 3 bases, with 12 bases left between them. DNA for the CDR3: TGTGCCAGCAGTGAATGGGAAGGGGTAGACTATGGCTACACCTTC. This encodes CASSEWEGVDYGYTF.

V gene TRBV6-5 combines with J gene TRBJ1-2; D is possibly TRBD1 (6 bases). This CDR3 comprises 15 residues. V shed 7 bases and J shed 2 bases, with 17 bases lying between them. Germline values: CDR1 MNHEY, CDR2 SVGAGI. The DNA of the CDR3 is TGTGCCAGCACGGAGGGGAACAGGGTCAACTATGGCTACACCTTC. As protein: CASTEGNRVNYGYTF.

The gene calls are TRBV11-3 and TRBJ2-1; perhaps TRBD2 as D (6 bases). This CDR3 has 16 residues. Germline-derived CDR1 and CDR2 are SGHNT and YENEEA. V gave up 1 base and J gave up 2 bases, with 12 bases separating them. The CDR3 DNA is TGTGCCAGCAGCTTAGGTTTGGGGGGTACCTACAATGAGCAGTTCTTC. It yields the protein CASSLGLGGTYNEQFF.

The rearrangement links TRBV7-9 to TRBJ2-7, with 7 bases fitting TRBD2. Germline V gene data show CDR1 as SEHNR and CDR2 as FQNEAQ (reference sequence). This CDR3 is built from 16 residues. Unmatched junction bases numbered 11, after V lost 1 base and J lost 5 bases. This CDR3 is CASSLVRASGPNEQYF. CDR3 sequence (DNA): TGTGCCAGCAGCTTAGTTCGGGCTAGCGGACCCAACGAGCAGTACTTC.

This clonotype was recorded at least ten times. The V call is TRBV20-1, the J call TRBJ2-5; 8 bases line up with TRBD1. Looked up from germline, CDR1 is DFQATT and CDR2 is SNEGSKA (reference sequence). The CDR3 is 14 amino acids. V was clipped by 4 bases and J by 6 bases; unmatched bases: 10. The CDR3 here is CSATITGGQKTQYF. The CDR3 nucleotides read TGCAGTGCTACGATAACAGGGGGGCAAAAGACCCAGTACTTC.

The rearrangement uses TRBV14 and TRBJ2-1; D possibly corresponds to TRBD2 (6 bases). The CDR3 runs to 16 residues. V was trimmed by 0 bases and J by 1 base, leaving 10 bases between them. In germline, CDR1 is SGHDN, CDR2 FVKESK. The CDR3 DNA sequence: TGTGCCAGCAGCCAAGAGATAGCGGTGTCCTACAATGAGCAGTTCTTC. Protein: CASSQEIAVSYNEQFF.